One and the same sample provided the 20 T cell receptor beta chains below, sequenced in a study of cytomegalovirus exposure and HLA in healthy donors. With 60 Vbeta and 13 Jbeta primers, the PCR was carried out. TCRdb's copy holds only in-frame clones and misses some; the assay was immunoSEQ multiplex PCR. The repertoire includes 150,000 to 200,000 clones, roughly 88% of them detected once, and more than 1% sits in the top ten. Sequenced: PBMCs. Source of these receptors: a boy aged 2 to 10 in good health and CMV-seronegative.

This rearrangement joins TRBV19 to TRBJ2-3, with a possible D match to TRBD1 (5 bases). Trimming shortened V by 3 bases and J by 4 bases, and 11 bases separated the two germline ends. The length of the CDR3 is 14 residues. The germline gives CDR1 LNHDA, CDR2 SQIVND (reference sequence). The CDR3 spells CASSMTSTADTQYF. Written as DNA, the CDR3 is TGTGCCAGTAGTATGACTTCGACAGCAGATACGCAGTATTTT.

The chain couples TRBV6-5 to TRBJ2-3; TRBD2 matches at 7 bases. V lost 6 bases and J lost 5; bases outside the gene matches: 8. The CDR3 is made up of 14 amino acids. Germline V gene data show CDR1 as MNHEY and CDR2 as SVGAGI. CDR3 region: CASSRLASRDTQYF. CDR3 nucleotide sequence: TGTGCCAGCAGCCGACTAGCTTCAAGAGATACGCAGTATTTT.

The CDR3 reads CASSYSDRDTDTQYF. The CDR3 coding sequence is TGTGCCAGCAGTTACTCGGACAGAGACACAGATACGCAGTATTTT. The V gene is TRBV6-5, the J gene TRBJ2-3; perhaps TRBD1 as D (6 bases). Trimming took 0 bases from V and 2 from J, leaving 9 bases between them. In germline, CDR1 is MNHEY, CDR2 SVGAGI. The CDR3 is 15 amino acids.

This chain uses TRBV7-9 with TRBJ2-1, with 11 bases identical to TRBD2. The CDR3 covers 15 residues. V was clipped by 6 bases and J by 4 bases; unmatched bases: 5. Germline V lookup: CDR1 SEHNR, CDR2 FQNEAQ (reference sequence). The CDR3 sequence: CASSPGLAAYNEQFF. The CDR3 coding sequence is TGTGCCAGCAGTCCGGGACTAGCGGCTTACAATGAGCAGTTCTTC.

This sequence joins TRBV27 and TRBJ2-3; 10 bases fit TRBD1. The J segment lost 2 bases and the V segment lost 6 bases, leaving 5 bases of the junction unmatched. Germline CDR1 reads MNHEY; CDR2 reads SMNVEV (reference sequence). CDR3 size: 15 residues. In nucleotides, the CDR3 is TGTGCCAGCAGCTTGACAGGGGGCCTCACAGATACGCAGTATTTT. Translated: CASSLTGGLTDTQYF.

The chain uses TRBV10-2 and TRBJ2-7; D gene unclear. In germline, CDR1 is WSHSY, CDR2 SAAADI. CDR3 length: 13 amino acids. V lost 0 bases to trimming and J lost 2 bases, with 5 bases between them. The CDR3 DNA sequence: TGCGCCAGCAGTGAGTCGGTAGCCTACGAGCAGTACGTC. Its protein is CASSESVAYEQYV.

V is TRBV11-2 and J is TRBJ2-1; TRBD2 agrees at 16 bases. V lost 5 bases, J lost 2 bases, and 3 bases stayed unmatched. Looked up from germline, CDR1 is SGHAT and CDR2 is FQNNGV. This CDR3 is 17 amino acids long. The CDR3 coding sequence is TGTGCCAGCAGCCCTGGGACTAGCGGGGGGGCCTACAATGAGCAGTTCTTC. Protein sequence: CASSPGTSGGAYNEQFF. The full variable domain, completed using reference TRBV11-2 and TRBJ2-1, is EAGVAQSPRYKIIEKRQSVAFWCNPISGHATLYWYQQILGQGPKLLIQFQNNGVVDDSQLPKDRFSAERLKGVDSTLKIQPAKLEDSAVYLCASSPGTSGGAYNEQFFGPGTRLTVL.

The chain has TRBV7-2 and TRBJ2-7, with TRBD1 matching over 8 bases. V was pared by 1 base and J by 4 bases, with 6 bases of the junction left unmatched. CDR3 length: 15 residues. Germline V CDR1 and CDR2: SGHTA, FQGNSA. CDR3 in amino acids: CASSLGTGSLYEQYV. Written as DNA, the CDR3 is TGTGCCAGCAGCTTAGGGACAGGGTCCCTTTACGAGCAGTACGTC.

The chain couples TRBV5-1 to TRBJ2-7; D is unclear. CDR1 SGHRS and CDR2 YFSETQ come from the germline V gene. There are 15 residues in the CDR3. V gave up 0 bases and J gave up 5 bases, with 15 bases separating them. The CDR3 DNA follows: TGCGCCAGCAGCTTGGCCGTATTCCCCAGTGACGAGCAGTACTTC. Encoded protein: CASSLAVFPSDEQYF.

The chain joins TRBV19 to TRBJ1-2; D might be TRBD1 (6 bases). The germline V gene has CDR1 LNHDA and CDR2 SQIVND (reference sequence). V was pared by 8 bases and J by 4 bases, with 14 bases between. The CDR3 sequence is 13 residues long. The CDR3, as DNA: TGTGCCAGTGGGTTCAGGGGTACCTATGGCTACACCTTC. Protein: CASGFRGTYGYTF.

The rearrangement uses TRBV18 and TRBJ1-1; D unclear. Germline V gene lookup returns CDR1 KGHSH and CDR2 LQKENI. The CDR3 spans 16 residues. V lost 4 bases and J 2 bases, leaving 17 bases between the germline ends. CDR3 region: CASSLTGIELNTEAFF. The CDR3 DNA follows: TGTGCCAGCTCACTAACCGGTATAGAGCTTAACACTGAAGCTTTCTTT.

This chain uses TRBV27 with TRBJ2-3; D possibly corresponds to TRBD2 (6 bases). Germline-derived CDR1 and CDR2 are MNHEY and SMNVEV (reference sequence). Trimming left V 6 bases short and J 10 bases short, with 20 bases between. This CDR3 contains 14 residues. CDR3 sequence reads: CASSRDSYGRAQYF. The DNA for the CDR3 is TGTGCCAGCAGCCGCGACAGTTACGGGAGAGCGCAGTATTTT.

The chain is built from TRBV9 and TRBJ2-7; D ambiguous. V gave up 0 bases and J gave up 0 bases, with 7 bases separating them. Germline V gene lookup returns CDR1 SGDLS and CDR2 YYNGEE. The length of the CDR3 is 14 residues. The CDR3: CASSVGSGSYEQYF. DNA for the CDR3: TGTGCCAGCAGCGTAGGATCGGGCTCCTACGAGCAGTACTTC.

The V and J genes are TRBV5-5 and TRBJ1-6; D gene unclear. The CDR3 has 15 amino acids. Germline V gene lookup returns CDR1 SGHKS and CDR2 YYEKEE (reference sequence). The V gene lost 6 bases and the J gene lost 8 bases, with 18 bases spanning the gap. CDR3 nucleotides: TGTGCCAGCACCCCGGGTGGGAGAACGGATTCACCCCTCCACTTT. It is translated as CASTPGGRTDSPLHF.

This sequence joins TRBV25-1 and TRBJ1-1; D perhaps matches TRBD1 (5 bases). The ends were cut back, 6 bases at V and 0 bases at J, with 14 bases in the middle. The CDR3 has 15 residues. CDR1 MGHDK and CDR2 SYGVNS come from the germline V gene. The CDR3 coding sequence is TGTGCCAGCAGGACTAGCAGGGTGATGAACACTGAAGCTTTCTTT. Amino acids: CASRTSRVMNTEAFF.

The chain carries TRBV4-1 and TRBJ2-3, with TRBD2 matching 11 bases. The CDR3 has 15 amino acids. Germline lookup yields CDR1 MGHRA and CDR2 YSYEKL. V dropped 3 bases and J dropped 5; count of bases not matched to a gene: 4. For the CDR3, the DNA is TGCGCCAGCAGCCAGGGACTAGCGGTGAGAGATACGCAGTATTTT. This encodes CASSQGLAVRDTQYF.

The chain couples TRBV5-4 to TRBJ2-3, with a weak D call TRBD2 (6 bases). The germline gives CDR1 SGHNT, CDR2 YYREEE (reference sequence). This CDR3 region has 15 residues. Trimming took off 4 bases at V and 5 bases at J, with 17 bases between the two ends. The CDR3 DNA is TGTGCCAGCAGCCCACTGGGGGGACGGGTAGATACGCAGTATTTT. It specifies CASSPLGGRVDTQYF.

V gene TRBV5-6 combines with J gene TRBJ2-1; possible D gene TRBD2, 5 bases. The V gene's germline CDR1 is SGHDT and CDR2 YYEEEE. CDR3 length equals 15 residues. Between the trimmed V and J ends, which lost 1 base and 0 bases, there was a span of 8 bases. The CDR3 sequence: CASSLLGSSYNEQFF. The CDR3 bases are TGTGCCAGCAGCTTGTTAGGGAGCTCCTACAATGAGCAGTTCTTC.

The rearrangement uses TRBV6-1 and TRBJ1-2, with D unresolved. The CDR3 consists of 15 residues. V was trimmed by 1 base and J by 1 base, leaving 10 bases between them. Germline CDR1 and CDR2: MNHNS and SASEGT. The CDR3 loop is CASSEVHRGNYGYTF. The CDR3 DNA sequence: TGTGCCAGCAGTGAAGTTCACCGGGGTAACTATGGCTACACCTTC.

The chain links TRBV5-1 to TRBJ1-2; TRBD1 might be the D (5 bases). CDR3 length: 16 amino acids. V lost 4 bases and J lost 2, with 18 bases in between. The germline V gene has CDR1 SGHRS and CDR2 YFSETQ. Here the CDR3 reads CASSPIPGGVNYGYTF. The CDR3 DNA reads TGCGCCAGCAGCCCAATCCCGGGAGGGGTCAACTATGGCTACACCTTC. Supplemented by reference TRBV5-1 and TRBJ1-2, the full variable domain reads KAGVTQTPRYLIKTRGQQVTLSCSPISGHRSVSWYQQTPGQGLQFLFEYFSETQRNKGNFPGRFSGRQFSNSRSEMNVSTLELGDSALYLCASSPIPGGVNYGYTFGSGTRLTVV.